This T cell receptor beta chain was sequenced during a study of control samples from healthy donors and cancer patients. The data were produced by immunoSEQ multiplex PCR, yet TCRdb's version contains in-frame clones alone and is incomplete. The data contain 150,000 or so clones, around 94% of them seen just once; the ten biggest clones take up about an eighth. The germline V gene has CDR1 SGDLS and CDR2 YYNGEE. The CDR3 loop spans 14 amino acids. Deletions cut 4 bases from V and 4 bases from J, with 14 bases between. The chain combines TRBV9 with TRBJ1-1; TRBD1 is a possible D gene (6 bases). Sequencing was carried out using blood. This clonotype originated in a man aged 40-49 years in good health. CDR3 residues: CASSTGQLGTEAFF. CDR3 in DNA: TGTGCCAGCAGCACCGGACAGCTGGGCACTGAAGCTTTCTTT.